This TCR beta chain is drawn from a study of blood T cell repertoires in COVID-19. In the authors' methods: Amplification from reference gene primers served as the basis for estimated nucleated cell counts. The table came from immunoSEQ multiplex PCR; TCRdb's copy has only in-frame clones and leaves some out. From that table come the V and J calls and clone size; the DNA was used to work out D and trimming. In the table there are some 140,000 clones, about 86% of which are singletons. J lost 4 bases, V lost 4 bases, and 4 bases had no gene match. Germline-derived CDR1 and CDR2 are SGHRS and YFSETQ. This CDR3 spans 13 amino acids. This clone turned up a few times. The age range of participants was about 18 to 95 years, with residence in approximately 25 US areas.

Material for sequencing was PBMCs or T cells enriched from blood (not recorded which). V and J are TRBV5-1 and TRBJ2-5; 7 bases map to TRBD1. The TCR comes from a man in his forties with acute COVID-19. The CDR3, as DNA: TGCGCCAGCAGCAAGACAGGGAGAGAGACCCAGTACTTC. It codes for CASSKTGRETQYF.